This T cell receptor beta chain originates from a study of T-cell reconstitution after alpha-beta-depleted transplantation in children. CDR3 length equals 15 residues. V was pared by 5 bases and J by 1 base, with 6 bases of the junction left unmatched. Germline assignment: CDR1 MGHRA and CDR2 YSYEKL. This clonotype was seen a single time. During its preparation, the TCRbeta library received unique molecular identifiers. TCRdb fed the PCR reads into MiXCR, producing one record per CDR3 protein. The repertoire holds around 400,000 distinct CDR3 sequences, about a fifth seen once, with 3% to 4% in the top ten.

The sequence was collected from a human donor who donated a stem cell graft to a child with acute myeloid leukemia. The sequenced sample was PBMCs from the stem cell graft donor, obtained from the stem cell graft. The J gene is TRBJ2-3, the V gene TRBV4-1, with 7 bases identical to TRBD2. CDR3 coding DNA: TGCGCCAGCAGCGGGGGGAGGGCCGGCACAGATACGCAGTATTTT. Translation: CASSGGRAGTDTQYF.